This passage covers 24 T cell receptor beta chains from one sample sequenced in a study of shared clonotypes between healthy human individuals. The repertoire was sequenced with immunoSEQ multiplex PCR; TCRdb's copy has only in-frame clones and lacks some. Among millions of clones listed, 85% to 95% were seen once. The sequencing sample was made of naive CD4+ T cells sorted from blood. Subset denoted: CD45RA+ positively selected. These receptor sequences come from a young man in good health.

V is TRBV5-1 and J is TRBJ2-7; TRBD2 agrees at 13 bases. Unmatched junction bases numbered 11, after V lost 6 bases and J lost 5 bases. Germline V lookup: CDR1 SGHRS, CDR2 YFSETQ. This CDR3 has 16 residues. The CDR3 loop reads CASTRLAGGSGDEQYF. The CDR3 region has the DNA TGCGCCAGCACACGACTAGCGGGAGGAAGTGGCGACGAGCAGTACTTC.

The chain couples TRBV28 to TRBJ2-7; no clear D. Trimming cost V 4 bases and J 4 bases, with 14 bases left between them. CDR1 is MDHEN and CDR2 is SYDVKM in the germline V gene. This CDR3 comprises 14 residues. The CDR3, as DNA: TGTGCCAGCAGTTCCCCCCGTGTCTCATACGAGCAGTACTTC. Translating gives CASSSPRVSYEQYF.

The chain employs TRBV5-1 and TRBJ2-3; possible D gene TRBD1, 5 bases. V lost 4 bases, J lost 0 bases, and 18 bases lay in between. Germline assignment: CDR1 SGHRS and CDR2 YFSETQ. The CDR3 totals 17 residues. The CDR3 coding sequence is TGCGCCAGCAGCGGACAATGGGGTTTACTTAGCACAGATACGCAGTATTTT. It codes for CASSGQWGLLSTDTQYF.

This chain links TRBV19 with TRBJ1-5; the D gene is possibly TRBD1 (6 bases). The germline V gene has CDR1 LNHDA and CDR2 SQIVND (reference sequence). V dropped 3 bases and J dropped 3 bases, with 12 bases sitting between them. There are 15 residues in the CDR3. CDR3 DNA: TGTGCCAGTAGTATGGAAACAGGGTTCAATCAGCCCCAGCATTTT. It translates to CASSMETGFNQPQHF. The full variable domain, completed using reference TRBV19 and TRBJ1-5, is DGGITQSPKYLFRKEGQNVTLSCEQNLNHDAMYWYRQDPGQGLRLIYYSQIVNDFQKGDIAEGYSVSREKKESFPLTVTSAQKNPTAFYLCASSMETGFNQPQHFGDGTRLSIL.

The chain joins TRBV5-1 to TRBJ2-3, with TRBD2 identical over 12 bases. The junction had 9 bases not matched to a gene; V was cut back by 5 bases and J by 8 bases. Per the germline V gene, CDR1 is SGHRS and CDR2 is YFSETQ. The CDR3 is 15 residues long. CDR3 coding DNA: TGCGCCAGCAGTCTAGCGGGAGGGGAGTACGGTACGCAGTATTTT. Translating gives CASSLAGGEYGTQYF.

The rearrangement uses TRBV28 and TRBJ2-2; maybe TRBD1 (6 bases). Trimming cost V 4 bases and J 1 base, with 13 bases left between them. Germline loops: CDR1 MDHEN, CDR2 SYDVKM. This CDR3 has 16 residues. CDR3: CASSSPGHKNTGELFF. CDR3 bases: TGTGCCAGCAGTTCACCGGGACACAAGAACACCGGGGAGCTGTTTTTT.

The rearrangement links TRBV27 to TRBJ2-3, with D perhaps matching TRBD1 or TRBD2 (6 bases each). This CDR3 is built from 16 residues. Trimming pared 0 bases from V and 0 bases from J, leaving 10 bases between. Germline-derived CDR1 and CDR2 are MNHEY and SMNVEV (reference sequence). This CDR3 reads CASSLSGGVSTDTQYF. CDR3 nucleotide sequence: TGTGCCAGCAGTTTATCCGGGGGCGTTAGCACAGATACGCAGTATTTT.

The genes are TRBV25-1 and TRBJ1-1; the D gene is possibly TRBD1 (6 bases). Germline CDR1 MGHDK, CDR2 SYGVNS. This CDR3 comprises 14 residues. Trimming took 6 bases from V and 4 from J, leaving 15 bases between them. The CDR3: CASREPGASTEAFF. CDR3 in DNA: TGTGCCAGCAGAGAACCGGGGGCAAGCACTGAAGCTTTCTTT.

The genes are TRBV5-1 and TRBJ2-7, with TRBD2 matching 15 bases. This CDR3 region has 15 residues. CDR1 is SGHRS and CDR2 is YFSETQ in the germline V gene. J was trimmed by 3 bases and V by 6 bases; bases with no gene match: 4. The CDR3 DNA is TGCGCCAGCAAACAGGGACTAGCGGGAGGCTACGAGCAGTACTTC. Its translation: CASKQGLAGGYEQYF.

The chain couples TRBV28 to TRBJ2-2, with D hard to call. V gave up 3 bases and J gave up 7 bases, with 6 bases separating them. CDR1 is MDHEN, CDR2 SYDVKM, per germline. The CDR3 consists of 12 residues. In DNA, the CDR3 is TGTGCCAGCAGTTTTCGTATCGGGGAGCTGTTTTTT. The encoded protein is CASSFRIGELFF.

On this clone itself: This specimen includes other DNA sequences encoding the same CDR3. This chain links TRBV5-1 with TRBJ2-5; 10 bases align to TRBD1. This CDR3 region has 14 residues. V was pared by 5 bases and J by 4 bases, with 5 bases of the junction left unmatched. Looked up from germline, CDR1 is SGHRS and CDR2 is YFSETQ. Here the CDR3 reads CASSPGTGAETQYF. As DNA, the CDR3 is TGCGCCAGCAGTCCAGGGACAGGGGCAGAGACCCAGTACTTC.

The chain is built from TRBV6-6 and TRBJ1-5; no definite D call. The V and J ends lost 0 bases and 11 bases respectively, with 11 bases between them. Germline V gives CDR1 MNHNY, CDR2 SVGAGI (reference sequence). The CDR3 totals 13 residues. The CDR3 coding sequence is TGTGCCAGCAGTTACTCGACGGGATCGGCCCAGCATTTT. The encoded protein is CASSYSTGSAQHF.

The chain is built from TRBV4-3 and TRBJ2-3, with 10 bases identical to TRBD1. The CDR3 covers 16 residues. The V gene's germline CDR1 is LGHNA and CDR2 YSLEER. J gave up 4 bases and V 3 bases, and 7 bases lay outside the gene matches. CDR3 region: CASSQGRDRGPDTQYF. The CDR3 DNA follows: TGCGCCAGCAGCCAGGGCCGGGACAGGGGACCAGATACGCAGTATTTT.

This clone was seen just once. V usage is TRBV5-6 and J usage is TRBJ2-7; 9 bases are a match to TRBD2. This CDR3 has 14 amino acids. The germline CDR1 and CDR2 sequences are SGHDT and YYEEEE. Unmatched junction bases numbered 2, after V lost 3 bases and J lost 1 base. The CDR3 DNA sequence: TGTGCCAGCAGCTGGCTAGCGGGGTCCTACGAGCAGTACTTC. Residues: CASSWLAGSYEQYF.

This rearrangement joins TRBV6-5 to TRBJ1-4; D is undetermined. The germline V gene has CDR1 MNHEY and CDR2 SVGAGI. With 7 bases removed from V and 11 bases from J, the gap between germline ends came to 23 bases. This CDR3 spans 15 amino acids. CDR3 loop: CASNPQRAGPGKLFF. In DNA, the CDR3 is TGTGCCAGCAACCCACAACGGGCAGGCCCCGGGAAACTGTTTTTT.

The rearrangement uses TRBV19 and TRBJ2-7; a possible D gene is TRBD1 (5 bases). CDR3 length: 14 amino acids. The V end was cut by 2 bases, the J end by 1 base, with 9 bases between. Looked up from germline, CDR1 is LNHDA and CDR2 is SQIVND (reference sequence). The CDR3 sequence: CASSIQGTSYEQYF. In DNA, the CDR3 is TGTGCCAGTAGTATACAGGGTACATCCTACGAGCAGTACTTC.

The V and J genes are TRBV6-1 and TRBJ2-5, with 7 bases lining up with TRBD1. CDR3 size: 13 residues. Germline V gene lookup returns CDR1 MNHNS and CDR2 SASEGT. J was trimmed by 2 bases and V by 6 bases; bases with no gene match: 3. The CDR3 DNA sequence: TGTGCCAGCAGGGGGACAGTGCAAGAGACCCAGTACTTC. It translates to CASRGTVQETQYF.

The CDR3 DNA is TGTGCCAGCAGGTCCAGGGACAGGTCTGGCCCGCAAGCTTTCTTT. Its translation: CASRSRDRSGPQAFF. The chain is built from TRBV6-1 and TRBJ1-1, with 8 bases identical to TRBD1. CDR3 length: 15 residues. Germline assignment: CDR1 MNHNS and CDR2 SASEGT. V dropped 6 bases and J dropped 9; count of bases not matched to a gene: 15.

V is TRBV19 and J is TRBJ1-1, with D tentatively TRBD1 (5 bases). CDR1 and CDR2 (germline): LNHDA, SQIVND (reference sequence). The germline V and J ends were trimmed by 6 bases and 2 bases, with 19 bases remaining between them. CDR3 size: 16 residues. The chain's CDR3 is CASRPLLRQKNTEAFF. The CDR3 bases are TGTGCCAGTAGGCCTCTTCTGAGACAGAAAAACACTGAAGCTTTCTTT.

The rearrangement links TRBV5-6 to TRBJ2-1; TRBD1 matches at 8 bases. Trimming at V came to 3 bases and at J to 8 bases, leaving 7 bases not matched to a gene. The V gene's germline CDR1 is SGHDT and CDR2 YYEEEE. CDR3 length: 14 residues. CDR3 in amino acids: CASSWTGNRHEQFF. The CDR3 bases are TGTGCCAGCAGCTGGACAGGGAATCGCCATGAGCAGTTCTTC.

J is TRBJ1-2 and V is TRBV5-4; D perhaps matches TRBD1 (6 bases). CDR3 length: 14 residues. In germline, CDR1 is SGHNT, CDR2 YYREEE (reference sequence). V shed 0 bases and J shed 4 bases, with 10 bases lying between them. The CDR3 loop is CASSLETGSYGYTF. The CDR3 DNA is TGTGCCAGCAGCTTGGAAACAGGGAGCTATGGCTACACCTTC.

The genes are TRBV19 and TRBJ2-7, with TRBD2 matching 12 bases. The CDR3 consists of 14 residues. The V gene end was trimmed by 9 bases and the J gene end by 3 bases; junction bases not matched to a gene: 6. CDR1 is LNHDA, CDR2 SQIVND, per germline (reference sequence). The CDR3 sequence is CASASGGADYEQYF. The DNA for the CDR3 is TGTGCCAGCGCTAGCGGGGGGGCCGACTACGAGCAGTACTTC.

This clone was seen a handful of times. The gene calls are TRBV7-8 and TRBJ1-4; D might be TRBD1 (6 bases). The germline CDR1 and CDR2 sequences are SGHVS and FQNEAQ. The CDR3 spans 13 residues. Trimming took 6 bases from V and 11 from J, leaving 16 bases between them. The CDR3 here is CASSPSLQGKLFF. Written as DNA, the CDR3 is TGTGCCAGCAGTCCGAGCTTGCAGGGGAAACTGTTTTTT.

V and J are TRBV5-1 and TRBJ1-1, with D possibly matching TRBD1 (5 bases). Germline assignment: CDR1 SGHRS and CDR2 YFSETQ. The CDR3 contains 14 residues. The V gene lost 6 bases and the J gene lost 1 base, with 13 bases spanning the gap. The CDR3 is CASTGGGGNTEAFF. The CDR3 region has the DNA TGCGCCAGCACCGGCGGGGGAGGGAACACTGAAGCTTTCTTT.